This T cell receptor beta chain was captured by sequencing in a study of blood T cell repertoires in COVID-19. Overall study context: The samples span acute and convalescent COVID-19 from the United States, Italy and Spain. The cDNA or gDNA used as material had been derived from T cells, B-cell-depleted T cells, or PBMCs.

Original methodology: The authors estimated nucleated cell counts from reference gene primer amplification. Data came from immunoSEQ multiplex PCR; TCRdb stores just in-frame clones and leaves some out. D and trimming were read from the DNA, whereas the V and J calls and clone size are those reported in that table. The top ten hold around 5.9% of the sample, which has some 110,000 clones, around three quarters seen once. Trimming shortened V by 0 bases and J by 7 bases, and 16 bases separated the two germline ends. The germline V gene encodes CDR1 KGHSH and CDR2 LQKENI. The CDR3 contains 16 residues.

This rearrangement joins TRBV18 to TRBJ1-5; D gene ambiguous. Material: peripheral blood. The source is a man aged 65-85 years with acute or convalescent COVID-19. The CDR3 is CASSPPGRPYDQPQHF. CDR3 nucleotide sequence: TGTGCCAGCTCACCACCGGGCAGGCCTTACGACCAGCCCCAGCATTTT.